This T cell receptor beta chain emerged from a study of T-cell memory formation after mild COVID-19. CDR3 size: 15 residues. J gave up 4 bases and V 4 bases, and 4 bases lay outside the gene matches. Germline-derived CDR1 and CDR2 are LGHNA and YSLEER. TCRdb recomputed calls from the 5' RACE reads with MiXCR, one row per CDR3 protein. The data show roughly 340,000 distinct CDR3 sequences, approximately 15% seen once. The genes are TRBV4-3 and TRBJ2-2; 9 bases map to TRBD1. Specimen: PBMCs or a T cell subset sorted from them (not recorded which). The origin of this receptor is a man between 18 and 29 years old who had mild COVID-19 (a few samples of this study predate the infection). Cell type and time point are not known. CDR3 nucleotide sequence: TGCGCCAGCAGCCGGGACAGGGTTGGCACCGGGGAGCTGTTTTTT. The encoded protein is CASSRDRVGTGELFF.